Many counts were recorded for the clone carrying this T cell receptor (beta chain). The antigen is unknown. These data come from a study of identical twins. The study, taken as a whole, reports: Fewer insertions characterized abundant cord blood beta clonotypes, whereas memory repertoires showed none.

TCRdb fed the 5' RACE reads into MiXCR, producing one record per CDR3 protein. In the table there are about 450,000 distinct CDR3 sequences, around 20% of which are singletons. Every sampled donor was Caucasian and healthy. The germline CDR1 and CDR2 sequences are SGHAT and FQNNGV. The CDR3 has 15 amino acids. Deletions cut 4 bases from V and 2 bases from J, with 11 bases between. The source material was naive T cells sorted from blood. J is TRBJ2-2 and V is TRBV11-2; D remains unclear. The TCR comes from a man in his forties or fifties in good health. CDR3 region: CASSSIIHNTGELFF. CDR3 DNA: TGTGCCAGCAGCTCAATAATACACAACACCGGGGAGCTGTTTTTT.